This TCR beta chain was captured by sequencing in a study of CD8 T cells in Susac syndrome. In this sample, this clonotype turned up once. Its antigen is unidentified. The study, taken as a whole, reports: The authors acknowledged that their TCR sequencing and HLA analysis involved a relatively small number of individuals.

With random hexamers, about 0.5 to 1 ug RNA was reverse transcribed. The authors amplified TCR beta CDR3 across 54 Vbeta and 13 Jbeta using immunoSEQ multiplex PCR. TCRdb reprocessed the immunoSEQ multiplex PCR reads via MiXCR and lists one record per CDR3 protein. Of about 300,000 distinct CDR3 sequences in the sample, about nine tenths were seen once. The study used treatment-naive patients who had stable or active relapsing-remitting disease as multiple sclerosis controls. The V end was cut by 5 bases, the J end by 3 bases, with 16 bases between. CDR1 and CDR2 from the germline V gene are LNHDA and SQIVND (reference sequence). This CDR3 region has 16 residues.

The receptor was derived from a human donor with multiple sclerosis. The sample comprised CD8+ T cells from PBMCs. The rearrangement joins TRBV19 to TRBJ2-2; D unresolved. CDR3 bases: TGTGCCAGTAGTCCCGACACTGAGAGATACACCGGGGAGCTGTTTTTT. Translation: CASSPDTERYTGELFF.